Listed here are 27 T cell receptor beta chains from one sample, sequenced in a study of CD8 T cells in Susac syndrome. Random hexamers were used to reverse transcribe roughly 0.5 to 1 ug of RNA. A single record per CDR3 protein comes from TCRdb applying MiXCR to the immunoSEQ multiplex PCR reads. In the table there are tens of thousands of distinct CDR3 sequences, roughly 93% of which are singletons. Sequencing used CD4+ T cells from PBMCs. The source of these receptors is a human donor with Susac syndrome.

The chain uses TRBV11-2 and TRBJ2-5; D gene ambiguous. Germline CDR1 and CDR2: SGHAT and FQNNGV. The CDR3 has 11 residues. V was pared by 5 bases and J by 5 bases, with 6 bases between. Here the CDR3 DNA reads TGTGCCAGCAGCGTCAGGGAGACCCAGTACTTC. Translated, it gives CASSVRETQYF.

The chain is built from TRBV20-1 and TRBJ1-5; D unresolved. Germline V lookup: CDR1 DFQATT, CDR2 SNEGSKA (reference sequence). The CDR3 is made up of 13 amino acids. Trimming pared 2 bases from V and 4 bases from J, leaving 9 bases between. CDR3 nucleotides: TGCAGTGCTAGACAGGACGTTAATCAGCCCCAGCATTTT. This gives the protein CSARQDVNQPQHF.

The genes are TRBV3-1 and TRBJ1-5; no clear D gene. The V end lost 0 bases, the J end lost 6 bases, and 6 bases lay between the germline ends. This CDR3 contains 13 residues. Germline CDR1 reads LGHDT; CDR2 reads YNNKEL (reference sequence). The CDR3 DNA reads as TGTGCCAGCAGCCAAGACGGCGGTCAGCCCCAGCATTTT. This translates into CASSQDGGQPQHF.

This sequence joins TRBV5-6 and TRBJ2-2; D is undetermined. The CDR3 covers 16 residues. Trimming cost V 4 bases and J 0 bases, with 13 bases left between them. Per germline, CDR1 SGHDT and CDR2 YYEEEE. The CDR3 sequence is CASSDKPFANTGELFF. The CDR3 nucleotides read TGTGCCAGCAGCGATAAACCCTTCGCGAACACCGGGGAGCTGTTTTTT.

This chain connects TRBV5-4 to TRBJ2-5; D unclear. CDR1 is SGHNT and CDR2 is YYREEE in the germline V gene (reference sequence). Trimming stripped 5 bases from V and 5 bases from J, with 16 bases between. This CDR3 has 14 amino acids. For the CDR3, the DNA is TGTGCCAGCAGTTTACCGACCGACGGGGAGACCCAGTACTTC. Residues: CASSLPTDGETQYF.

The chain links TRBV3-1 to TRBJ2-7; 7 bases agree with TRBD1. V was clipped by 3 bases and J by 3 bases; unmatched bases: 5. Germline V gene sequence: CDR1 LGHDT, CDR2 YNNKEL (reference sequence). The CDR3 extends over 14 amino acids. The chain's CDR3 is CASSQGTANYEQYF. CDR3 bases: TGTGCCAGCAGCCAGGGGACAGCGAACTACGAGCAGTACTTC.

The chain is built from TRBV2 and TRBJ1-2; 7 nucleotides match TRBD1. The junction had 11 bases not matched to a gene; V was cut back by 5 bases and J by 8 bases. The germline V gene has CDR1 SNHLY and CDR2 FYNNEI. This CDR3 has 14 amino acids. The CDR3 sequence: CASSLRQGSSGYTF. The CDR3, as DNA: TGTGCCAGCAGTTTAAGACAGGGATCAAGCGGCTACACCTTC.

This rearrangement joins TRBV9 to TRBJ1-1, with TRBD1 matching over 8 bases. The CDR3 has 15 residues. The trim removed 4 bases at V and 6 bases at J, leaving 11 bases unmatched. The germline V gene has CDR1 SGDLS and CDR2 YYNGEE. In DNA, the CDR3 is TGTGCCAGCAGCTTGGGACAGGCAAGATCCTCTGAAGCTTTCTTT. This gives the protein CASSLGQARSSEAFF.

This clonotype was recorded once. The chain recombines TRBV10-2 with TRBJ2-7; 13 bases fit TRBD2. Germline CDR1 is WSHSY and CDR2 is SAAADI. The CDR3 sequence is 17 residues long. Germline trimming cut 8 bases from V and 2 bases from J; bases unmatched to any gene: 12. The CDR3 nucleotides read TGCGCCAGCCGCCGACTAGCGGGGGGTCGAATACCCTACGAGCAGTACTTC. Its protein product is CASRRLAGGRIPYEQYF.

This clonotype was seen a single time. The V gene is TRBV20-1, the J gene TRBJ1-1, with D unresolved. Germline CDR1 is DFQATT and CDR2 is SNEGSKA (reference sequence). The V gene lost 1 base and the J gene lost 1 base, with 10 bases spanning the gap. This CDR3 region has 14 residues. The CDR3 spells CSARVLGSNTEAFF. The CDR3 region has the DNA TGCAGTGCTAGAGTCCTAGGTTCGAACACTGAAGCTTTCTTT.

V usage is TRBV20-1 and J usage is TRBJ2-1; TRBD2 matches 8 bases. The CDR3 is made up of 16 amino acids. Trimming at V came to 2 bases and at J to 2 bases, leaving 8 bases not matched to a gene. Per the germline V gene, CDR1 is DFQATT and CDR2 is SNEGSKA (reference sequence). The CDR3 region has the DNA TGCAGTGCTAGATCTGGGCCGGGGGGGCCCTACAATGAGCAGTTCTTC. This sequence encodes CSARSGPGGPYNEQFF.

The chain has TRBV5-6 and TRBJ2-4; 10 nucleotides line up with TRBD1. The CDR3 length is 16 residues. Unmatched junction bases numbered 14, after V lost 4 bases and J lost 10 bases. The germline V gene encodes CDR1 SGHDT and CDR2 YYEEEE. The CDR3 loop reads CASSPRQGAPEGIQYF. The DNA of the CDR3 is TGTGCCAGCAGCCCAAGACAGGGGGCACCGGAGGGAATTCAGTACTTC. The variable domain in full, with the rest retrieved from reference TRBV5-6 and TRBJ2-4, is DAGVTQSPTHLIKTRGQQVTLRCSPKSGHDTVSWYQQALGQGPQFIFQYYEEEERQRGNFPDRFSGHQFPNYSSELNVNALLLGDSALYLCASSPRQGAPEGIQYFGAGTRLSVL.

The genes are TRBV5-1 and TRBJ2-7; tentatively, D is TRBD1 (6 bases). The ends were cut back, 0 bases at V and 5 bases at J, with 15 bases in the middle. Germline V gives CDR1 SGHRS, CDR2 YFSETQ. This CDR3 region has 15 residues. The chain's CDR3 is CASSLDAGAFDEQYF. CDR3 sequence (DNA): TGCGCCAGCAGCTTGGATGCAGGGGCGTTTGACGAGCAGTACTTC.

V usage is TRBV20-1 and J usage is TRBJ1-2, with D possibly matching TRBD1 (5 bases). Trimming left V 2 bases short and J 1 base short, with 5 bases between. The CDR3 sequence is 12 residues long. Germline V lookup: CDR1 DFQATT, CDR2 SNEGSKA (reference sequence). CDR3 in DNA: TGCAGTGCTAGACAGGGTAACTATGGCTACACCTTC. Amino acids: CSARQGNYGYTF.

CDR3 amino acids: CASSDRLAGDTDTQYF. In nucleotides, the CDR3 is TGTGCCAGCAGTGATAGACTAGCGGGGGACACAGATACGCAGTATTTT. The chain is built from TRBV28 and TRBJ2-3; 12 bases map to TRBD2. The V gene's germline CDR1 is MDHEN and CDR2 SYDVKM. CDR3 length: 16 residues. Germline trimming cut 5 bases from V and 2 bases from J; bases unmatched to any gene: 5.

The J gene is TRBJ2-5, the V gene TRBV5-4, with TRBD1 identical over 9 bases. The germline V gene encodes CDR1 SGHNT and CDR2 YYREEE (reference sequence). Unmatched junction bases numbered 8, after V lost 9 bases and J lost 2 bases. The CDR3 is 14 residues long. Here the CDR3 DNA reads TGTGCCACCGTTCGGGACAGGGTACAAGAGACCCAGTACTTC. This gives the protein CATVRDRVQETQYF.

This sequence joins TRBV6-6 and TRBJ2-2; D is undetermined. Trimming took 9 bases from V and 1 from J, leaving 9 bases between them. The CDR3 covers 13 residues. CDR1 MNHNY and CDR2 SVGAGI come from the germline V gene (reference sequence). This CDR3 reads CASRTVNTGELFF. CDR3 sequence (DNA): TGTGCCAGTAGGACGGTGAACACCGGGGAGCTGTTTTTT.

The chain has TRBV7-9 and TRBJ2-4, with D perhaps matching TRBD1 (5 bases). The CDR3 is 16 amino acids. V lost 5 bases, J lost 0 bases, and 14 bases lay in between. Germline values: CDR1 SEHNR, CDR2 FQNEAQ (reference sequence). The CDR3 loop reads CASSPGSILAKNIQYF. Written as DNA, the CDR3 is TGTGCCAGCAGCCCAGGGTCCATTCTAGCCAAAAACATTCAGTACTTC.

V usage is TRBV19 and J usage is TRBJ1-5; possible D gene TRBD1, 5 bases. The CDR3 contains 15 residues. Per germline, CDR1 LNHDA and CDR2 SQIVND (reference sequence). Trimming took 6 bases from V and 1 from J, leaving 13 bases between them. Here the CDR3 reads CASRQGGRSNQPQHF. CDR3 DNA sequence: TGTGCCAGTAGGCAGGGAGGTAGGAGCAATCAGCCCCAGCATTTT.

The CDR3 bases are TGTGCCAGCAGTTACGGGATCAACAGGGCTGGCTACACCTTC. As protein: CASSYGINRAGYTF. The chain carries TRBV6-2 or TRBV6-3 and TRBJ1-2; possibly TRBD1 for D (6 bases). Germline V lookup: CDR1 MNHEY, CDR2 SVGEGT. The CDR3 loop spans 14 amino acids. V lost 2 bases and J lost 7, with 14 bases in between.

This chain uses TRBV7-9 with TRBJ1-5, with unresolved D. Trimming pared 8 bases from V and 5 bases from J, leaving 16 bases between. This CDR3 has 14 amino acids. Per the germline V gene, CDR1 is SEHNR and CDR2 is FQNEAQ (reference sequence). CDR3 sequence: CASAEPVSDQPQHF. The CDR3 nucleotides read TGTGCCAGCGCCGAGCCGGTCTCCGATCAGCCCCAGCATTTT.

The chain has TRBV5-4 and TRBJ2-5, with TRBD1 matching over 9 bases. Germline V lookup: CDR1 SGHNT, CDR2 YYREEE (reference sequence). The CDR3 is 15 residues long. The junction had 5 bases not matched to a gene; V was cut back by 0 bases and J by 5 bases. The CDR3 loop reads CASSLGDREVETQYF. Written as DNA, the CDR3 is TGTGCCAGCAGCTTGGGGGACAGGGAAGTCGAGACCCAGTACTTC.

The chain joins TRBV19 to TRBJ1-5; 8 positions match TRBD1. V lost 4 bases, J lost 5 bases, and 4 bases stayed unmatched. The CDR3 has 14 amino acids. Germline CDR1 reads LNHDA; CDR2 reads SQIVND (reference sequence). The CDR3 bases are TGTGCCAGTAGTACTCAGGGGGCGGATCAGCCCCAGCATTTT. Amino acids: CASSTQGADQPQHF.

The rearrangement uses TRBV5-4 and TRBJ1-1, with a weak D call TRBD1 (5 bases). Per the germline V gene, CDR1 is SGHNT and CDR2 is YYREEE (reference sequence). The V and J ends lost 4 bases and 2 bases respectively, with 18 bases between them. CDR3 length: 16 amino acids. CDR3 sequence reads: CASSPLPLQDNTEAFF. The CDR3 bases are TGTGCCAGCAGCCCTTTACCCTTACAGGACAACACTGAAGCTTTCTTT.

The chain is built from TRBV7-8 and TRBJ1-5, with 8 bases that match TRBD1. V was pared by 4 bases and J by 2 bases, with 4 bases of the junction left unmatched. CDR1 and CDR2 from the germline V gene are SGHVS and FQNEAQ. This CDR3 is 15 amino acids long. The CDR3 here is CASSSRGQGNQPQHF. In DNA, the CDR3 is TGTGCCAGCAGCTCCAGGGGACAGGGCAATCAGCCCCAGCATTTT. Filled out from reference TRBV7-8 and TRBJ1-5, the complete variable domain reads GAGVSQSPRYKVAKRGQDVALRCDPISGHVSLFWYQQALGQGPEFLTYFQNEAQLDKSGLPSDRFFAERPEGSVSTLKIQRTQQEDSAVYLCASSSRGQGNQPQHFGDGTRLSIL.

This clonotype has just one count. The chain combines TRBV5-1 with TRBJ2-7, with TRBD1 identical over 9 bases. The V and J ends lost 0 bases and 2 bases, in that order; junction bases with no gene match: 6. The CDR3 is 16 residues long. Per the germline V gene, CDR1 is SGHRS and CDR2 is YFSETQ. In DNA, the CDR3 is TGCGCCAGCAGCTTGGTCCGGGACAGGGATCCCTACGAGCAGTACTTC. This translates into CASSLVRDRDPYEQYF.

This sequence joins TRBV7-2 and TRBJ2-7; tentatively, D is TRBD1 or TRBD2 (5 bases each). The CDR3 runs to 15 residues. Trimming took off 4 bases at V and 12 bases at J, with 25 bases between the two ends. Per germline, CDR1 SGHTA and CDR2 FQGNSA. The CDR3 is CASSSGRVGRDSGYF. CDR3 DNA: TGTGCCAGCAGCTCCGGAAGGGTCGGGCGCGACAGCGGGTACTTC.